This T cell receptor beta chain was profiled in a study of blood T cell repertoires in COVID-19. Study-level background: From the United States, Italy and Spain came samples of acute and convalescent COVID-19. PBMCs, B-cell-depleted T cells, or T cells provided the cDNA or gDNA that made up the material.

This clone was found once. The CDR3 has 17 residues. V shed 1 base and J 3 bases; nucleotides not matched to a gene: 5. The germline CDR1 and CDR2 sequences are SNHLY and FYNNEI. Original handling: Reference gene primer amplification yielded estimated nucleated cell counts. Assay used: immunoSEQ multiplex PCR; TCRdb lists only in-frame clones, some missing. For V, J and clone size, that table is used; D and trimming come from the DNA. The sample records 200,000 to 250,000 clones, about 90% being singletons. V usage is TRBV2 and J usage is TRBJ2-1, with 11 bases lining up with TRBD2. The sample taken for sequencing was peripheral blood. The TCR comes from a woman aged 25 to 45 who had recovered from COVID-19. Here the CDR3 reads CASSEGALAGGYNEQFF. CDR3 nucleotide sequence: TGTGCCAGCAGTGAAGGGGCCCTAGCGGGGGGCTACAATGAGCAGTTCTTC.